Below are 6 T cell receptor beta chains sequenced from a single sample in a study of Ad26.COV2.S vaccination and SARS-CoV-2 variants. Treatment meaning: some 20 received Ad26.COV2.S at low or high dose, single or two shots; 5 received placebo; per-sample allocation not given. Sampling was performed 63 days after the first vaccine or placebo injection. Measured with immunoSEQ multiplex PCR; TCRdb has only the in-frame clones, and not every one. In the table there are a few hundred thousand clones, roughly 88% of which are singletons. The sequencing here drew on peripheral blood, taken in a trial of Ad26.COV2.S vaccine versus placebo. These receptors were collected from a person aged 18-65 years who received the Ad26.COV2.S COVID-19 vaccine or a placebo.

This clone was seen a few times. The chain links TRBV4-1 to TRBJ1-5, with TRBD1 as a possible D gene (6 bases). V gave up 0 bases and J gave up 3 bases, with 12 bases separating them. This CDR3 comprises 16 residues. The germline V gene has CDR1 MGHRA and CDR2 YSYEKL. CDR3 sequence reads: CASSQDGGRHNQPQHF. The CDR3 DNA reads as TGCGCCAGCAGCCAAGATGGGGGGCGGCACAATCAGCCCCAGCATTTT.

The chain links TRBV28 to TRBJ2-7; a weak D match, TRBD2 (6 bases). V lost 6 bases to trimming and J lost 8 bases, with 11 bases between them. CDR3 length: 11 residues. Germline V CDR1 and CDR2: MDHEN, SYDVKM. The CDR3 loop is CASRRDFKQYF. In DNA form, the CDR3 reads TGTGCCAGCAGAAGGGACTTTAAGCAGTACTTC. Full variable domain (rest looked up from reference TRBV28 and TRBJ2-7): DVKVTQSSRYLVKRTGEKVFLECVQDMDHENMFWYRQDPGLGLRLIYFSYDVKMKEKGDIPEGYSVSREKKERFSLILESASTNQTSMYLCASRRDFKQYFGPGTRLTVT.

The chain combines TRBV9 with TRBJ2-3, with D possibly matching TRBD2 (7 bases). From germline, CDR1 is SGDLS and CDR2 YYNGEE. Trimming cost V 0 bases and J 1 base, with 12 bases left between them. The CDR3 consists of 16 residues. The CDR3 spells CASSVEGGPRTDTQYF. CDR3 nucleotides: TGTGCCAGCAGCGTAGAGGGGGGGCCCCGCACAGATACGCAGTATTTT.

This clone has just one count. The chain is built from TRBV27 and TRBJ2-7; the D gene is possibly TRBD2 (5 bases). The germline V and J ends were trimmed by 6 bases and 7 bases, with 25 bases remaining between them. The CDR3 has 16 amino acids. Germline lookup yields CDR1 MNHEY and CDR2 SMNVEV (reference sequence). The CDR3 sequence is CASSRGVEVGSREQYF. CDR3 coding DNA: TGTGCCAGCAGCCGGGGAGTTGAGGTCGGGTCGCGGGAGCAGTACTTC.

The V call is TRBV28, the J call TRBJ2-2; D unclear. CDR1 MDHEN and CDR2 SYDVKM come from the germline V gene. The V gene lost 3 bases and the J gene lost 6 bases, with 11 bases spanning the gap. The length of the CDR3 is 14 residues. CDR3 sequence reads: CASSFRKWSGELFF. The CDR3 region has the DNA TGTGCCAGCAGTTTTAGGAAATGGTCCGGGGAGCTGTTTTTT.

This chain connects TRBV9 to TRBJ1-2; D is uncertain. CDR1 is SGDLS and CDR2 is YYNGEE in the germline V gene. This CDR3 region has 15 residues. V shed 0 bases and J shed 4 bases, with 13 bases lying between them. CDR3 nucleotides: TGTGCCAGCAGCGTAGCTACGGGCAGGACCTATGGCTACACCTTC. Amino acid sequence: CASSVATGRTYGYTF.